This T cell receptor beta chain was observed in a study of OX40 agonist ivuxolimab in advanced cancers. Autoimmune disease history or systemic immunosuppression led to patient exclusion. Baseline, cycle 4 day 1, and cycle 7 day 1 were the blood sampling points. This clone was observed a few times. Germline V gene data show CDR1 as SGHVS and CDR2 as FQNEAQ. V was pared by 7 bases and J by 4 bases, with 14 bases between. The CDR3 extends over 14 amino acids. The method was immunoSEQ multiplex PCR; TCRdb's version includes in-frame clones alone and lacks a portion of them. Here the sample spans about 79,000 clones, more than 85% being singletons.

The chain combines TRBV7-8 with TRBJ1-5, with D possibly being TRBD1 (5 bases). The sequencing used CD4+ or CD8+ T cells sorted from blood, collected in a trial of the OX40 agonist ivuxolimab. This TCR was sampled from an adult with an advanced solid tumor such as melanoma, head and neck, liver or kidney cancer. The CDR3 loop is CASTDLGGNQPQHF. Here the CDR3 DNA reads TGTGCCAGCACCGACCTTGGGGGAAATCAGCCCCAGCATTTT.